This is a list of T cell receptor beta chains from one sample in a study of OX40 agonist ivuxolimab in advanced cancers. The repertoire was sequenced with immunoSEQ multiplex PCR; TCRdb's copy has only in-frame clones and lacks some. The sample includes 45,000 to 55,000 clones, roughly 94% of them seen just once. Here the sequenced sample was CD4+ or CD8+ T cells sorted from blood, taken in a trial of the OX40 agonist ivuxolimab. The source is an adult with an advanced solid tumor such as melanoma, head and neck, liver or kidney cancer. Each CDR3 is given with its conserved first and last residue. Each record gives: V gene, clone size, J gene, D gene, CDR3 DNA, CDR3 protein. D genes are given only for firm matches. Not all rows give a size; the values are once, few, many and, for expanded clones, a class.

TRBV30	NA	TRBJ2-7	TRBD2	TGTGCCTGGAGTGTCCTAGCGGACTACGAGCAGTACTTC	CAWSVLADYEQYF
TRBV7-9	NA	TRBJ2-1	NA	TGTGCCAGCAGCTCTGGACAGAATGAGCAGTTCTTC	CASSSGQNEQFF
TRBV29-1	NA	TRBJ2-7	NA	TGCAGCGTTGAATGGGCAGGAACCTACGAGCAGTACTTC	CSVEWAGTYEQYF
TRBV30	NA	TRBJ2-1	NA	TGTGCCTGGAGTGGGCTTGATGCCGATGAGCAGTTCTTC	CAWSGLDADEQFF
TRBV6-5	NA	TRBJ2-3	TRBD1	TGTGCCAGCAGTTCGGACAGGGCCGCAGATACGCAGTATTTT	CASSSDRAADTQYF
TRBV6-5	NA	TRBJ2-1	TRBD2	TGTGCCAGCAGTTTTGCGGGAGAGTACAATGAGCAGTTCTTC	CASSFAGEYNEQFF
TRBV27	NA	TRBJ1-1	NA	TGTGCCAGCAGTCCGGACGGATTGAACACTGAAGCTTTCTTT	CASSPDGLNTEAFF
TRBV19	NA	TRBJ1-2	NA	TGTGCCAGTAGAGGGGCTGAGGGCTATGGCTACACCTTC	CASRGAEGYGYTF
TRBV6-6	medium-sized	TRBJ2-7	NA	TGTGCCAGCAGTTACGTCCAGAGATACGAGCAGTACTTC	CASSYVQRYEQYF
TRBV29-1	NA	TRBJ2-5	NA	TGCAGCGCAGGGGAGACCCAGTACTTC	CSAGETQYF
TRBV27	NA	TRBJ2-7	NA	TGTGCCAGCAGTCCTATTGGCCCCTACGAGCAGTACTTC	CASSPIGPYEQYF
TRBV9	NA	TRBJ1-3	NA	TGTGCCAGCAGCGTAGGCCCGGGGGCAACTGGAAACACCATATATTTT	CASSVGPGATGNTIYF
TRBV9	NA	TRBJ2-1	NA	TGTGCCAGCAGCGTAGAGGGGCGGGAAACCTACAATGAGCAGTTCTTC	CASSVEGRETYNEQFF
TRBV7-2	NA	TRBJ1-2	TRBD1	TGTGCCAGCAGCTTAGGGGTGGGGACAGTCTATGGCTACACCTTC	CASSLGVGTVYGYTF
TRBV25-1	NA	TRBJ2-2	TRBD2	TGTGCCAGCAGTGAACCACTAGCGCATGGGGGGAATCCCGGGGAGCTGTTTTTT	CASSEPLAHGGNPGELFF